The 29 T cell receptor beta chains below all came from one sample that was sequenced in a study of T cell repertoires in cytomegalovirus infection. From the reads, TCRdb called clonotypes with MiXCR, one entry per CDR3 protein. Of 40,000 to 60,000 distinct CDR3 sequences listed, 20% to 25% are singletons. These receptors are not linked to any known antigen. This specimen consisted of CD8+ T cells from cultured PBMCs, obtained from culture after CMV antigen stimulation. Receptors originate from a human donor in good health (CMV status not recorded). Some clones in this sample may be carry-over from other donors' samples.

This chain joins TRBV6-6 and TRBJ2-1; D possibly corresponds to TRBD1 (6 bases). CDR3 size: 13 residues. Trimming shortened V by 10 bases and J by 1 base, and 11 bases separated the two germline ends. Germline V gives CDR1 MNHNY, CDR2 SVGAGI (reference sequence). DNA for the CDR3: TGTGCCACAGGGGCGAGGTCCTACAATGAGCAGTTCTTC. This encodes CATGARSYNEQFF.

This chain uses TRBV28 with TRBJ2-3; 14 bases match TRBD2. The trim removed 4 bases at V and 6 bases at J, leaving 6 bases unmatched. The CDR3 totals 16 residues. Per germline, CDR1 MDHEN and CDR2 SYDVKM. In DNA, the CDR3 is TGTGCCAGCAGTTCGCCTCGGACTAGCGGGAGGGATACGCAGTATTTT. It is translated as CASSSPRTSGRDTQYF.

The chain joins TRBV4-1 to TRBJ1-1; no definite D call. CDR3 length equals 15 residues. The V gene's germline CDR1 is MGHRA and CDR2 YSYEKL. V was pared by 5 bases and J by 0 bases, with 13 bases between. Here the CDR3 reads CASSNNRAMNTEAFF. For the CDR3, the DNA is TGCGCCAGCAGCAACAATCGGGCGATGAACACTGAAGCTTTCTTT.

This sequence joins TRBV7-9 and TRBJ2-1; weak D call: TRBD2 (5 bases). The CDR3 extends over 12 amino acids. Deletions cut 4 bases from V and 8 bases from J, with 9 bases between. Germline CDR1 SEHNR, CDR2 FQNEAQ (reference sequence). CDR3 DNA: TGTGCCAGCAGCTGGCCGAGGGATGAGCAGTTCTTC. Its translation: CASSWPRDEQFF.

V gene TRBV7-9 combines with J gene TRBJ2-7; possibly TRBD1 for D (5 bases). The germline V gene has CDR1 SEHNR and CDR2 FQNEAQ (reference sequence). With 1 base removed from V and 5 bases from J, the gap between germline ends came to 12 bases. There are 14 residues in the CDR3. CDR3 sequence (DNA): TGTGCCAGCAGCTTAGAGGGGCAGGGAAACGAGCAGTACTTC. The encoded protein is CASSLEGQGNEQYF.

This clonotype has only a few counts. The chain recombines TRBV11-2 with TRBJ2-1; D ambiguous. The V end lost 5 bases, the J end lost 1 base, and 9 bases lay between the germline ends. This CDR3 comprises 14 residues. In germline, CDR1 is SGHAT, CDR2 FQNNGV. For the CDR3, the DNA is TGTGCCAGCAGCGCCCCTGGGTCCTACAATGAGCAGTTCTTC. It encodes CASSAPGSYNEQFF.

The V gene is TRBV10-1, the J gene TRBJ2-3, with 8 nucleotides matching TRBD1. This CDR3 has 16 amino acids. The trim removed 3 bases at V and 2 bases at J, leaving 7 bases unmatched. Germline V gives CDR1 WNHNN, CDR2 SYGVQD (reference sequence). The CDR3 loop is CASSDDRGEFTDTQYF. CDR3 bases: TGCGCCAGCAGTGACGACAGGGGCGAATTCACAGATACGCAGTATTTT.

The chain has TRBV6-2 or TRBV6-3 and TRBJ1-5; 7 nucleotides match TRBD1. The CDR3 is made up of 16 amino acids. Germline assignment: CDR1 MNHEY and CDR2 SVGEGT. The ends lost 6 bases at V and 5 bases at J; junction bases unmatched: 13. DNA for the CDR3: TGTGCCAGCAGCCACCTCCGGGACAGAGCCGATCAGCCCCAGCATTTT. This translates into CASSHLRDRADQPQHF.

The rearrangement joins TRBV6-2 or TRBV6-3 to TRBJ1-4; TRBD1 agrees at 8 bases. V gave up 2 bases and J gave up 5 bases; unmatched junction bases: 4. Germline-derived CDR1 and CDR2 are MNHEY and SVGEGT. The CDR3 is made up of 15 amino acids. CDR3 DNA: TGTGCCAGCAGTTACCCGACAGGGGTGAATGAAAAACTGTTTTTT. Protein product: CASSYPTGVNEKLFF.

This chain connects TRBV5-6 to TRBJ2-1; 7 bases fit TRBD1. This CDR3 is 16 amino acids long. Germline loops: CDR1 SGHDT, CDR2 YYEEEE. The V gene end was trimmed by 1 base and the J gene end by 5 bases; junction bases not matched to a gene: 9. In nucleotides, the CDR3 is TGTGCCAGCAGCTTGATTATCGGCGACAGGGACAATGAGCAGTTCTTC. Translation: CASSLIIGDRDNEQFF.

The chain employs TRBV7-6 and TRBJ2-7; D may match TRBD1 or TRBD2 (5 bases each). Deletions cut 7 bases from V and 0 bases from J, with 19 bases between. The CDR3 is 16 residues long. Looked up from germline, CDR1 is SGHVS and CDR2 is FNYEAQ. The CDR3 DNA is TGTGCCAGCACCCATTCCCGGGGCTCCTTCTCCTACGAGCAGTACTTC. Encoded protein: CASTHSRGSFSYEQYF.

This rearrangement joins TRBV7-7 to TRBJ2-2; 7 bases agree with TRBD1. J gave up 4 bases and V 5 bases, and 10 bases lay outside the gene matches. Germline V lookup: CDR1 SSHAT, CDR2 FNYEAQ (reference sequence). The CDR3 is made up of 16 amino acids. The CDR3 DNA sequence: TGTGCCAGCAGCAACATGACAGGGTTGAGCACCGGGGAGCTGTTTTTT. Protein sequence: CASSNMTGLSTGELFF. The whole variable domain, remainder taken from reference TRBV7-7 and TRBJ2-2, is GAGVSQSPRYKVTKRGQDVTLRCDPISSHATLYWYQQALGQGPEFLTYFNYEAQPDKSGLPSDRFSAERPEGSISTLTIQRTEQRDSAMYRCASSNMTGLSTGELFFGEGSRLTVL.

The rearrangement uses TRBV7-2 and TRBJ2-2; D is tentatively TRBD1 or TRBD2 (5 bases each). V lost 1 base, J lost 7 bases, and 10 bases lay in between. In germline, CDR1 is SGHTA, CDR2 FQGNSA. This CDR3 spans 14 amino acids. CDR3 residues: CASSLGVGGGELFF. CDR3 sequence (DNA): TGTGCCAGCAGCTTAGGGGTTGGGGGCGGGGAGCTGTTTTTT.

This chain joins TRBV7-9 and TRBJ2-1; no firm D call. The CDR3 contains 13 residues. Germline CDR1 reads SEHNR; CDR2 reads FQNEAQ (reference sequence). V lost 5 bases to trimming and J lost 6 bases, with 11 bases between them. The CDR3 reads CASSLGLTNEQFF. The CDR3 nucleotides are TGTGCCAGCAGCCTCGGGCTAACCAATGAGCAGTTCTTC. Drawing the rest from reference TRBV7-9 and TRBJ2-1, the complete variable domain is DTGVSQNPRHKITKRGQNVTFRCDPISEHNRLYWYRQTLGQGPEFLTYFQNEAQLEKSRLLSDRFSAERPKGSFSTLEIQRTEQGDSAMYLCASSLGLTNEQFFGPGTRLTVL.

V usage is TRBV11-1 and J usage is TRBJ2-7; TRBD1 is a possible D gene (7 bases). V lost 1 base and J lost 5, with 12 bases in between. Germline V lookup: CDR1 SGHAT, CDR2 FQDESV (reference sequence). CDR3 length: 14 amino acids. The CDR3 reads CASSLGQGGNEQYF. The DNA for the CDR3 is TGTGCCAGCAGCTTAGGGCAGGGGGGCAACGAGCAGTACTTC.

The chain is built from TRBV7-8 and TRBJ2-2; D might be TRBD2 (6 bases). V lost 5 bases and J 9 bases, leaving 16 bases between the germline ends. The CDR3 is made up of 14 amino acids. Looked up from germline, CDR1 is SGHVS and CDR2 is FQNEAQ. The CDR3 protein is CASSPGVTARELFF. The CDR3, as DNA: TGTGCCAGCAGCCCGGGGGTAACCGCCCGGGAGCTGTTTTTT.

About this clonotype itself: One end of the junction varies from germline; a read error may be responsible. This rearrangement joins TRBV6-8 to TRBJ2-4; tentative D call: TRBD2 (5 bases). Germline values: CDR1 MNHGY, CDR2 SAAAGT. This CDR3 spans 16 amino acids. Here the CDR3 reads CASSYNPRLANNIQYF. The CDR3 DNA reads TGTGCCAGCAGTTACAATCCCCGCCTAGCCAACAACATTCAGTACTTC.

Concerning this clonotype itself: One end of the junction varies from germline; a read error may be responsible. V gene TRBV5-1 combines with J gene TRBJ2-3; a weak D match, TRBD1 (6 bases). The V gene's germline CDR1 is SGHRS and CDR2 YFSETQ. CDR3 length equals 17 residues. The CDR3 DNA is TGCGCCAGCAGGTTGACGCCGGGACATTCGAGCATAGATACGCAGTATTTT. This gives the protein CASRLTPGHSSIDTQYF.

The rearrangement uses TRBV11-2 and TRBJ2-7; D assignment may be TRBD1 or TRBD2 (5 bases each). The germline V gene has CDR1 SGHAT and CDR2 FQNNGV. CDR3 length: 13 residues. V shed 4 bases and J shed 5 bases, with 12 bases lying between them. DNA of the CDR3: TGTGCCAGCAGCTCCGAGCTGGGGGACGAGCAGTACTTC. Protein: CASSSELGDEQYF. The variable domain in full, completed from reference TRBV11-2 and TRBJ2-7, reads EAGVAQSPRYKIIEKRQSVAFWCNPISGHATLYWYQQILGQGPKLLIQFQNNGVVDDSQLPKDRFSAERLKGVDSTLKIQPAKLEDSAVYLCASSSELGDEQYFGPGTRLTVT.

A few counts support this clonotype. The chain carries TRBV6-2 or TRBV6-3 and TRBJ2-7; no clear D gene. This CDR3 has 13 amino acids. Germline lookup yields CDR1 MNHEY and CDR2 SVGEGT. Deletions cut 0 bases from V and 5 bases from J, with 8 bases between. CDR3 residues: CASSYSSYNEQYF. CDR3 in DNA: TGTGCCAGCAGTTACTCGAGTTATAACGAGCAGTACTTC.

The chain has TRBV7-2 and TRBJ2-5; tentative D call: TRBD2 (5 bases). The CDR3 sequence is 15 residues long. Germline CDR1 reads SGHTA; CDR2 reads FQGNSA. V shed 2 bases and J shed 5 bases, with 15 bases lying between them. CDR3 in amino acids: CASSLYGGSLETQYF. The CDR3 region has the DNA TGTGCCAGCAGCTTATACGGAGGTTCATTGGAGACCCAGTACTTC. Combining the CDR3 with reference TRBV7-2 and TRBJ2-5 gives the whole variable domain GAGVSQSPSNKVTEKGKDVELRCDPISGHTALYWYRQSLGQGLEFLIYFQGNSAPDKSGLPSDRFSAERTGGSVSTLTIQRTQQEDSAVYLCASSLYGGSLETQYFGPGTRLLVL.

The V gene is TRBV7-2, the J gene TRBJ2-1, with D tentatively TRBD2 (5 bases). This CDR3 has 13 amino acids. Germline assignment: CDR1 SGHTA and CDR2 FQGNSA. V lost 1 base and J lost 7, with 8 bases in between. CDR3: CASSLGGFNEQFF. The CDR3 bases are TGTGCCAGCAGCTTAGGAGGGTTTAATGAGCAGTTCTTC.

The sample holds a few counts of this clonotype. This chain uses TRBV7-8 with TRBJ1-5; D is unresolved. Germline values: CDR1 SGHVS, CDR2 FQNEAQ. V gave up 3 bases and J gave up 1 base, with 13 bases separating them. The CDR3 totals 16 residues. The CDR3 sequence is CASSFHNFGSNQPQHF. CDR3 DNA sequence: TGTGCCAGCAGCTTCCATAATTTTGGAAGCAATCAGCCCCAGCATTTT.

This clonotype turned up a few times. The V and J genes are TRBV6-2 or TRBV6-3 and TRBJ1-1, with a weak D call TRBD1 (5 bases). Germline loops: CDR1 MNHEY, CDR2 SVGEGT. This CDR3 is built from 13 residues. Trimming stripped 5 bases from V and 3 bases from J, with 10 bases between. The CDR3 bases are TGTGCCAGCAGTCCAGGGAGGCACACTGAAGCTTTCTTT. Its translation: CASSPGRHTEAFF.

J is TRBJ1-2 and V is TRBV11-1; the D is unclear. The V and J ends lost 4 bases and 7 bases respectively, with 10 bases between them. Germline CDR1 and CDR2: SGHAT and FQDESV (reference sequence). The CDR3 is 12 residues long. As DNA, the CDR3 is TGTGCCAGCAGCTCGGTTAGCGGTGGCTACACCTTC. Amino acids: CASSSVSGGYTF. Full variable domain (rest looked up from reference TRBV11-1 and TRBJ1-2): EAEVAQSPRYKITEKSQAVAFWCDPISGHATLYWYRQILGQGPELLVQFQDESVVDDSQLPKDRFSAERLKGVDSTLKIQPAELGDSAMYLCASSSVSGGYTFGSGTRLTVV.

Comment on this clonotype: One end of the junction does not line up with germline, which may come from a read error. The V call is TRBV7-2, the J call TRBJ2-2, with D possibly TRBD2 on 6 matching bases. The germline gives CDR1 SGHTA, CDR2 FQGNSA. The CDR3 is 14 residues long. The CDR3 DNA follows: TGTGCCAGGAGCTTTCCTAGCGCGGCCGGGGAGCTGTTTTTT. This sequence encodes CARSFPSAAGELFF.

This clonotype was detected only a few times. The chain couples TRBV7-2 to TRBJ2-5, with 10 bases matching TRBD1. V was clipped by 2 bases and J by 4 bases; unmatched bases: 7. CDR1 is SGHTA, CDR2 FQGNSA, per germline. CDR3 length: 16 amino acids. CDR3 region: CASSLSSTGGRETQYF. The CDR3 region has the DNA TGTGCCAGCAGCTTATCTTCGACAGGGGGCAGAGAGACCCAGTACTTC.

The gene calls are TRBV15 and TRBJ2-5; 7 nucleotides agree with TRBD2. Germline V gives CDR1 LNHNV, CDR2 YYDKDF (reference sequence). The CDR3 contains 16 residues. Trimming at V came to 0 bases and at J to 1 base, leaving 5 bases not matched to a gene. The CDR3 here is CATSREWRTSQETQYF. The CDR3 nucleotides read TGTGCCACCAGCAGAGAATGGCGGACTAGCCAAGAGACCCAGTACTTC.

V is TRBV7-9 and J is TRBJ1-2, with TRBD1 as a possible D gene (6 bases). The length of the CDR3 is 14 residues. V lost 3 bases to trimming and J lost 6 bases, with 14 bases between them. From germline, CDR1 is SEHNR and CDR2 FQNEAQ (reference sequence). The CDR3 is CASSLTGLGDGYTF. The CDR3 nucleotides are TGTGCCAGCAGCTTGACAGGCCTCGGGGATGGCTACACCTTC.